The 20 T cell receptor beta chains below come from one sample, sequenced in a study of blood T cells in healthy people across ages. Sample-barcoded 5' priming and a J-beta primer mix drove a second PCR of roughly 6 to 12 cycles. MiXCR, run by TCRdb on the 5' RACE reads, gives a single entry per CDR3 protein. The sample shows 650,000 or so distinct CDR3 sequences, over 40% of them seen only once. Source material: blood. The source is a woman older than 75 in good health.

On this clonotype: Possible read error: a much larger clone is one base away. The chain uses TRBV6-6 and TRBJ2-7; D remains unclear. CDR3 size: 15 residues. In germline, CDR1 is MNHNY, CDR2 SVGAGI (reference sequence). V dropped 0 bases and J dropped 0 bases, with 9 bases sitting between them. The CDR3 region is CASSYSVQNSYEQYF. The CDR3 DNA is TGTGCCAGCAGTTACTCGGTACAGAACTCCTACGAGCAGTACTTC.

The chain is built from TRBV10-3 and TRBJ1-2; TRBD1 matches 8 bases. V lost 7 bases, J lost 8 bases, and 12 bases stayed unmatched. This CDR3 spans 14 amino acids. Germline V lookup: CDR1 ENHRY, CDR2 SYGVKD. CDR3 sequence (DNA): TGTGCCATCACCGCGACAGGGGACGTAGGAGGCTACACCTTC. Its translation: CAITATGDVGGYTF.

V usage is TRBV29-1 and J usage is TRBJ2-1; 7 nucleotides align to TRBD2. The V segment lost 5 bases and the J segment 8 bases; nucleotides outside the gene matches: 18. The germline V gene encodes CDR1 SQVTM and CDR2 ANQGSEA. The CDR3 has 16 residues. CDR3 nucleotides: TGCAGCGTTAGCCCTAGCGGTACTTCCTTTGGGGATGAGCAGTTCTTC. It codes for CSVSPSGTSFGDEQFF.

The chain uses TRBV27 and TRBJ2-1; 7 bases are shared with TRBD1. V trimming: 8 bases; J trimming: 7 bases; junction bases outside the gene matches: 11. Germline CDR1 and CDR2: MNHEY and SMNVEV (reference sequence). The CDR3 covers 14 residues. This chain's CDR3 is CASGSADRANEQFF. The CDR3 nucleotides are TGTGCCAGCGGTTCGGCCGACAGGGCGAATGAGCAGTTCTTC.

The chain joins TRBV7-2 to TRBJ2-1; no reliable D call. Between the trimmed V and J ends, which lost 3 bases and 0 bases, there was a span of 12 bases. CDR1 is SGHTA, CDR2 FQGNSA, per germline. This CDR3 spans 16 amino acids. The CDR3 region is CASSFRPVGSYNEQFF. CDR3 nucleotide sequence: TGTGCCAGCAGCTTTCGGCCGGTGGGCTCCTACAATGAGCAGTTCTTC.

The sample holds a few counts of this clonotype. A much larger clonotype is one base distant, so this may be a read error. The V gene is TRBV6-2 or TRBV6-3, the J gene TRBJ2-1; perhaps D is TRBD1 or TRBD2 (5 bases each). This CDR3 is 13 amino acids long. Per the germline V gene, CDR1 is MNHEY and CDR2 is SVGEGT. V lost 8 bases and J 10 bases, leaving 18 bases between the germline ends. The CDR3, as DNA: TGTGCCAGCGGGGGACCCCGGGGAAGCGAGCAGTTCTTC. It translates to CASGGPRGSEQFF.

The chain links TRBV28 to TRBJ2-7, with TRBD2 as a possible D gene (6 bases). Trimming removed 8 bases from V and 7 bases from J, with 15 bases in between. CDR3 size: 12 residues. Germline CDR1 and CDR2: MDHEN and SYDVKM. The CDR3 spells CASSEGHREQYF. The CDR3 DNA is TGTGCCAGCTCGGAGGGCCATAGAGAGCAGTACTTC.

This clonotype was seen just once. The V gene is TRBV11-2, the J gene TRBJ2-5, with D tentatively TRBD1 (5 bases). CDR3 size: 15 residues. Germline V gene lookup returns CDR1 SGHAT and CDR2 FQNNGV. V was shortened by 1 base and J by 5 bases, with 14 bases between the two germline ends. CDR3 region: CASSLAGSSGETQYF. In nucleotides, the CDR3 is TGTGCCAGCAGCTTAGCGGGCTCATCAGGGGAGACCCAGTACTTC.

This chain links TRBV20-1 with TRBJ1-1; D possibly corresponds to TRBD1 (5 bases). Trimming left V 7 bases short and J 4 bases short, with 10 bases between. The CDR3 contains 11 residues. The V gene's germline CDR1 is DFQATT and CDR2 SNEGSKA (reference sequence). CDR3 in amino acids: CSVTGTTEAFF. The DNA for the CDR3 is TGCAGTGTTACGGGGACCACTGAAGCTTTCTTT.

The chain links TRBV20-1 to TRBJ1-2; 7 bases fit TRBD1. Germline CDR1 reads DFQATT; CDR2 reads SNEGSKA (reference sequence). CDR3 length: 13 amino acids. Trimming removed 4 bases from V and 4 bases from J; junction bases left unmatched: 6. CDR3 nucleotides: TGCAGTGCTAAAATCGAGGGGGCCTATGGCTACACCTTC. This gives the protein CSAKIEGAYGYTF.

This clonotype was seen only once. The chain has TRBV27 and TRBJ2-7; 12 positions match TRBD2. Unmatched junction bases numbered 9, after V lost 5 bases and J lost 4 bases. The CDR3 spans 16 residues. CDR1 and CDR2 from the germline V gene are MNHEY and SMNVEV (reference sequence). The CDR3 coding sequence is TGTGCCAGCAGTCCACCGGGGACTAGCGGGCGTTACGAGCAGTACTTC. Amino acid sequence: CASSPPGTSGRYEQYF.

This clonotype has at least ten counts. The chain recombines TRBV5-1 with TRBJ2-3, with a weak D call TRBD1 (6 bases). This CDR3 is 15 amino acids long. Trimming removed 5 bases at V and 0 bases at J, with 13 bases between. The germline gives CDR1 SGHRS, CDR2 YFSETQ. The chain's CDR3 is CASSPGQPSTDTQYF. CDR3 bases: TGCGCCAGCAGTCCTGGACAGCCGAGCACAGATACGCAGTATTTT.

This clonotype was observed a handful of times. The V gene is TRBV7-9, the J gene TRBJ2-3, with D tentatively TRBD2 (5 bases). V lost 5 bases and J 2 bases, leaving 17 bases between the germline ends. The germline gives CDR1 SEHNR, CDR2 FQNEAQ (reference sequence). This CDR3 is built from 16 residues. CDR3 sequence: CASSQTYGVPTDTQYF. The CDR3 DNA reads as TGTGCCAGCAGCCAAACTTACGGGGTGCCCACAGATACGCAGTATTTT.

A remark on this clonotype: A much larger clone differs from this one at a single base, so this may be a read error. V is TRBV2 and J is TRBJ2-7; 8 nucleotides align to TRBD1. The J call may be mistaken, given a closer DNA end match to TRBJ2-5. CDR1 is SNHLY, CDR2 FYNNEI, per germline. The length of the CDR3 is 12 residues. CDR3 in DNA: TGTGTCAGCACCTGGACAGGGGAGACCCAGTACTTC. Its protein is CVSTWTGETQYF.

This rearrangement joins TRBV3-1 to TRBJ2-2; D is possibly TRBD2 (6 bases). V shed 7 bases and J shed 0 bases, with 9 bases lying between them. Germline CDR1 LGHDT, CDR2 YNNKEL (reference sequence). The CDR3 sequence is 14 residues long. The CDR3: CASTRLANTGELFF. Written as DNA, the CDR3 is TGTGCCAGCACCCGACTAGCGAACACCGGGGAGCTGTTTTTT.

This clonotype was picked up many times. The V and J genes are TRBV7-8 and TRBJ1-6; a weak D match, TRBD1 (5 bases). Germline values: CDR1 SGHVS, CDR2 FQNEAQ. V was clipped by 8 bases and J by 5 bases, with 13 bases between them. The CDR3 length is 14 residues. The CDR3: CASRPDNHNSPLHF. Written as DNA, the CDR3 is TGTGCCAGCCGTCCGGACAACCATAATTCACCCCTCCACTTT.

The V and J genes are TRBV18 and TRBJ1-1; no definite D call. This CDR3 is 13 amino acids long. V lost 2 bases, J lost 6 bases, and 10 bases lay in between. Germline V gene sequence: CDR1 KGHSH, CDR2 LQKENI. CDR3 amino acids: CASSPGGTAEAFF. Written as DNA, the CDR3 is TGTGCCAGCTCACCAGGAGGAACCGCTGAAGCTTTCTTT.

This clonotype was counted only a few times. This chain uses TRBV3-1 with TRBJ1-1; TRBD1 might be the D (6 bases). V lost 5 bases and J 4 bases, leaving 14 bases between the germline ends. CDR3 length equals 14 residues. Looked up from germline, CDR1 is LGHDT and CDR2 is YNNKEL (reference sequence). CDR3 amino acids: CASSSGGSSTEAFF. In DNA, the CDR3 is TGTGCCAGCAGCTCGGGGGGCTCTAGCACTGAAGCTTTCTTT.

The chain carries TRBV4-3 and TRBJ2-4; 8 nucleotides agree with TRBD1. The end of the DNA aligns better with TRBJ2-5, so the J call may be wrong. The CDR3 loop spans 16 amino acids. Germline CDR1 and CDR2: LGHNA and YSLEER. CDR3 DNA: TGCGCCAGCAGCCAAGGGGCAGGACAGGGAGGAGAGACCCAGTACTTC. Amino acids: CASSQGAGQGGETQYF.

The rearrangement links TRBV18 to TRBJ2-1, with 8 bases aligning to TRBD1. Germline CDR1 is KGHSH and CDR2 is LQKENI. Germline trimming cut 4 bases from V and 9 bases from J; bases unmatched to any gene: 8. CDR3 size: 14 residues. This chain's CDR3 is CASSLAQGVVEQFF. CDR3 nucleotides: TGTGCCAGCTCACTCGCACAGGGGGTTGTTGAGCAGTTCTTC.